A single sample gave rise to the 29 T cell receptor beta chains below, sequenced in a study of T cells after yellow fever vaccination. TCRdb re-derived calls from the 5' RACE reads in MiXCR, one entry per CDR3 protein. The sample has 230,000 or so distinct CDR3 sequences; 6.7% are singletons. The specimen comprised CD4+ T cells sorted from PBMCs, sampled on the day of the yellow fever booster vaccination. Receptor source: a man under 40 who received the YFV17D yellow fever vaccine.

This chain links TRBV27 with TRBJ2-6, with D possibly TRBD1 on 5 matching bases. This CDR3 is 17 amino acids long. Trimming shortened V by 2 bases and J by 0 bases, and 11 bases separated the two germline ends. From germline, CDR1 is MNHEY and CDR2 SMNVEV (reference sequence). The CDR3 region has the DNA TGTGCCAGCAGTTTAGGCAGGGATACCTCTGGGGCCAACGTCCTGACTTTC. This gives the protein CASSLGRDTSGANVLTF.

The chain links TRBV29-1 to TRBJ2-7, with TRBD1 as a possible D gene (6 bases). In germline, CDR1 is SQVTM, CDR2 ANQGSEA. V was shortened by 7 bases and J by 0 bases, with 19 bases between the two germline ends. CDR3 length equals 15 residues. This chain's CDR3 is CSAQKGTRSSYEQYF. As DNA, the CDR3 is TGCAGCGCCCAGAAGGGGACACGGAGCTCCTACGAGCAGTACTTC.

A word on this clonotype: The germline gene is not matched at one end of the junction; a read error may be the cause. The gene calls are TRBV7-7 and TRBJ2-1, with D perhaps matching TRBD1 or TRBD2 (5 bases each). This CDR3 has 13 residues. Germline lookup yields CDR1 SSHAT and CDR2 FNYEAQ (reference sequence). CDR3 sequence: CASSIGAGNEQFF. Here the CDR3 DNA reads TGTGCTAGCAGCATCGGGGCTGGCAATGAGCAGTTCTTC.

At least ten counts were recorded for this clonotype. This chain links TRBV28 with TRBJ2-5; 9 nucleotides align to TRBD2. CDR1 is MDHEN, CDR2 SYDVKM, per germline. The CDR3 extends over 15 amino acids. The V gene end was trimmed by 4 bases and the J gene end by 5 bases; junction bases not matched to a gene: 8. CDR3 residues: CASSSPTSGWETQYF. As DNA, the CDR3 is TGTGCCAGCAGTTCTCCGACTAGCGGATGGGAGACCCAGTACTTC.

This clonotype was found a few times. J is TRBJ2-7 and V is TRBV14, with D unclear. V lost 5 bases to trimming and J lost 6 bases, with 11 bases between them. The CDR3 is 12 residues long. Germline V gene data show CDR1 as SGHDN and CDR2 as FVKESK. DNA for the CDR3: TGTGCCAGCAGCTCTCCACCCGGCGAGCAGTACTTC. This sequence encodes CASSSPPGEQYF.

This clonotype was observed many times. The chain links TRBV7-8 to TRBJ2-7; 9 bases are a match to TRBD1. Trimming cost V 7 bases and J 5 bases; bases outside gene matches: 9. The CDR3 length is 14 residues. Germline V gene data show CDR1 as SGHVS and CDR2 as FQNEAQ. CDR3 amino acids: CASNYRDRVNEQYF. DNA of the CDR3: TGTGCCAGCAACTACCGGGACAGGGTGAACGAGCAGTACTTC.

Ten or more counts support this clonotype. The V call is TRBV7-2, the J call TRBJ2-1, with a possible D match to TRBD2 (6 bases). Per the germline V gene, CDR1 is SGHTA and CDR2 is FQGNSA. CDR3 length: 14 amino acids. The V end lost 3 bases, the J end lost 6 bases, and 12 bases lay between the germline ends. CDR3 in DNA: TGTGCCAGCAGCTTTGGAGGGAGTGGCAATGAGCAGTTCTTC. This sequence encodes CASSFGGSGNEQFF.

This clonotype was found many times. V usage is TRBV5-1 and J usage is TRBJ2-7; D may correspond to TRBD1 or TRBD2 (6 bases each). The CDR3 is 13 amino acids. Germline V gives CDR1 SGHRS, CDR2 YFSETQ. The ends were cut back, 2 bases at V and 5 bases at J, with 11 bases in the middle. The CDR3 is CASSFGGRDEQYF. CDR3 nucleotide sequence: TGCGCCAGCAGCTTCGGGGGCAGGGACGAGCAGTACTTC.

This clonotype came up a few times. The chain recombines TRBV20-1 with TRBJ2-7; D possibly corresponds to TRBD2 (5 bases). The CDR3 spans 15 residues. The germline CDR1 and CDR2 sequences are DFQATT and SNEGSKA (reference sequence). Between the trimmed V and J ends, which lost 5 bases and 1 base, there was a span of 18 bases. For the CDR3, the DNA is TGCAGTGCTGCAACCCCCGGGATCGAATCCTACGAGCAGTACTTC. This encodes CSAATPGIESYEQYF.

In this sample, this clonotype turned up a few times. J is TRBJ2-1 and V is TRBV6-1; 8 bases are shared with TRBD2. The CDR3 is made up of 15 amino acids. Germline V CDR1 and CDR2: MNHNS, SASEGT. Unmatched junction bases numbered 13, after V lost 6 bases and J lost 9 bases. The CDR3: CASSPGAGAPGEQFF. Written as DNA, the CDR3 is TGTGCCAGCAGCCCCGGAGCGGGAGCCCCCGGTGAGCAGTTCTTC.

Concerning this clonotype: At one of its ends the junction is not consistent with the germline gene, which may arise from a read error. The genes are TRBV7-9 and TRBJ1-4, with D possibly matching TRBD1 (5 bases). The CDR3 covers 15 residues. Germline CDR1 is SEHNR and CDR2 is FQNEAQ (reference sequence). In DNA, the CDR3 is TGTGCCAGCACCTTAGGACGGGGCGGGGACGAAAAACTGTTTTTT. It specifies CASTLGRGGDEKLFF.

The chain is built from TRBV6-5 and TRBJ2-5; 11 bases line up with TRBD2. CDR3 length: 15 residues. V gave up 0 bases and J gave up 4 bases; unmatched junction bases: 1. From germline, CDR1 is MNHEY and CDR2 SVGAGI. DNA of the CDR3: TGTGCCAGCAGTTACTCCGGGACTAGCGGAGAGACCCAGTACTTC. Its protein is CASSYSGTSGETQYF.

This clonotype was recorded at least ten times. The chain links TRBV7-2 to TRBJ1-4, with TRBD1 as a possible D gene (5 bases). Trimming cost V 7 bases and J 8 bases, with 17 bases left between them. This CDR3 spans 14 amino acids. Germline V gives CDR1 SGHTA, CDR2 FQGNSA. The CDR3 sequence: CASTNLLGGEKLFF. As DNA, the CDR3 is TGTGCCAGCACCAACCTTTTGGGGGGGGAAAAACTGTTTTTT.

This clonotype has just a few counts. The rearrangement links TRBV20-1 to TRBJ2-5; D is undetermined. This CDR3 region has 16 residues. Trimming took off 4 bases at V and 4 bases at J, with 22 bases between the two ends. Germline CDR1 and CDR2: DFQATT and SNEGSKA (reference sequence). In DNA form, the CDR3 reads TGCAGTGCTACCCCCGGACGTGGTGGCGGCGCAGAGACCCAGTACTTC. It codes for CSATPGRGGGAETQYF.

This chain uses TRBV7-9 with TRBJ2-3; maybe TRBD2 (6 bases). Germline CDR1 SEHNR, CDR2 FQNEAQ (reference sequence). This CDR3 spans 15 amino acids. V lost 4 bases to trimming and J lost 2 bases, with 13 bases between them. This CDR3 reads CASSSKAGSTDTQYF. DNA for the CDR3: TGTGCCAGCAGCTCAAAAGCGGGCTCCACAGATACGCAGTATTTT.

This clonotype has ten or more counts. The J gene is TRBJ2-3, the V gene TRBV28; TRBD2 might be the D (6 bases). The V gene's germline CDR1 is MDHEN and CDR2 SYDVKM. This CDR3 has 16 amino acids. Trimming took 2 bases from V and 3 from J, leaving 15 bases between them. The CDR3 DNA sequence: TGTGCCAGCAGTTTAACGGGGAGGAGGAAGACAGATACGCAGTATTTT. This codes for CASSLTGRRKTDTQYF.

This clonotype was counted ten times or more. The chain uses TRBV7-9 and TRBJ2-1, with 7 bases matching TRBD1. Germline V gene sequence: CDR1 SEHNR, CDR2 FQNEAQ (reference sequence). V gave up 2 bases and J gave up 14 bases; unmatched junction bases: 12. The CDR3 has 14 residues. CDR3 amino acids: CASSLLDDTGTEFF. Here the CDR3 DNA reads TGTGCCAGCAGCTTATTAGACGATACGGGGACAGAGTTCTTC.

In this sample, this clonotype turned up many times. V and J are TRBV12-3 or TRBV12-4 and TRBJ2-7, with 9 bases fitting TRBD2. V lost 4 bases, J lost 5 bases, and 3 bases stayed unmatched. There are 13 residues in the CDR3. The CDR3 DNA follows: TGTGCCAGCAGTTCGGGACTAGCAGACGAGCAGTACTTC. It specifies CASSSGLADEQYF.

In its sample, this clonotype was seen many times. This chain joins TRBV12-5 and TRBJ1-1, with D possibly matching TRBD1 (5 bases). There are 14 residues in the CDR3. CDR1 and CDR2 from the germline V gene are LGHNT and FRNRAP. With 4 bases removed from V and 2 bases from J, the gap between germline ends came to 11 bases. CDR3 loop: CASGSGGYNTEAFF. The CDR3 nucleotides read TGTGCTAGTGGTTCGGGGGGTTATAACACTGAAGCTTTCTTT.

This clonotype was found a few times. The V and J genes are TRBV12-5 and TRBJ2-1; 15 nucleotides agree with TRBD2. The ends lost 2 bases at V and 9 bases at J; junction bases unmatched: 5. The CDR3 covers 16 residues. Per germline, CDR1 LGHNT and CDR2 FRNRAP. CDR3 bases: TGTGCTAGTGGTTTGTCCGGACTAGCGGGAGGGAGTGAGCAGTTCTTC. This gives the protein CASGLSGLAGGSEQFF.

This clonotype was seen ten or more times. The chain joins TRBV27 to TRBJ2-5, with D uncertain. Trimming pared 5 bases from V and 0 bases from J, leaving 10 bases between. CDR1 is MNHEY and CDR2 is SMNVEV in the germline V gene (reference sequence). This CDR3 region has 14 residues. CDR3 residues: CASSPYGYQETQYF. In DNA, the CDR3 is TGTGCCAGCAGTCCATACGGGTACCAAGAGACCCAGTACTTC.

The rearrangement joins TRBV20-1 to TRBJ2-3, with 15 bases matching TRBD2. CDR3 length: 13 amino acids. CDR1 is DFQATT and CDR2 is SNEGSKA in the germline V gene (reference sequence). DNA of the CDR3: TGCAGGGGGACTAGCGGGAGGAACGATACGCAGTATTTT. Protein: CRGTSGRNDTQYF.

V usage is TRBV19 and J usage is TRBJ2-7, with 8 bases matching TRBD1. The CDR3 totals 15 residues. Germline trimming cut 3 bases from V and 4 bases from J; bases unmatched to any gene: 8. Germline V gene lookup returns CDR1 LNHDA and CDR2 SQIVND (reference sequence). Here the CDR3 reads CASSIVGTGLYEQYF. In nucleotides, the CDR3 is TGTGCCAGTAGTATTGTCGGGACAGGACTATACGAGCAGTACTTC.

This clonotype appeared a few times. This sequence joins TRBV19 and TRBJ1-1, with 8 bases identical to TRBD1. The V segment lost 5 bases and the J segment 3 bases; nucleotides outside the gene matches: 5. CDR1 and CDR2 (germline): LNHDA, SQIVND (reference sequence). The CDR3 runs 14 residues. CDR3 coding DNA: TGTGCCAGTAGTGTTGTGACAGGGGACACTGAAGCTTTCTTT. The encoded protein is CASSVVTGDTEAFF.

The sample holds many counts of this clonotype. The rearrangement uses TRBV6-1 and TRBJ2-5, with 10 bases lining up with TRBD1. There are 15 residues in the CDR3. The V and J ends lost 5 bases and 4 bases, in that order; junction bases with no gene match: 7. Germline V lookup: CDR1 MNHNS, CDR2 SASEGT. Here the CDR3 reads CASSQDRGRRETQYF. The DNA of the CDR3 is TGTGCCAGCAGTCAAGACAGGGGGCGTCGAGAGACCCAGTACTTC.

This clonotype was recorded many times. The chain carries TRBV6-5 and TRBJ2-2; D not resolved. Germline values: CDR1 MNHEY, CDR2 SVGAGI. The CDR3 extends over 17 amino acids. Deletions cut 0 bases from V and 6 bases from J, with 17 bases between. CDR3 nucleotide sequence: TGTGCCAGCAGTTACTCGATGTACGCTTCGGCCTCCGGGGAGCTGTTTTTT. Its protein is CASSYSMYASASGELFF.

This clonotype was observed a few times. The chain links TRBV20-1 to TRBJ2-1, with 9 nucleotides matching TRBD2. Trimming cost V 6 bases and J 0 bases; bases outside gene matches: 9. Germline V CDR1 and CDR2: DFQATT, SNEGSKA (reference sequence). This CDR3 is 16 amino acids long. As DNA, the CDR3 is TGCAGTGCCCAAGGTAGAGCGGGAGGCTCCTACAATGAGCAGTTCTTC. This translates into CSAQGRAGGSYNEQFF.

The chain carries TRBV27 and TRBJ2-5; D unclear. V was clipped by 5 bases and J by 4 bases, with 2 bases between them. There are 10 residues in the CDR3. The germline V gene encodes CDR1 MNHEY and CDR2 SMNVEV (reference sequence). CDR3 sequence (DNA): TGTGCCAGCAGTCCAGAGACCCAGTACTTC. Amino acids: CASSPETQYF.

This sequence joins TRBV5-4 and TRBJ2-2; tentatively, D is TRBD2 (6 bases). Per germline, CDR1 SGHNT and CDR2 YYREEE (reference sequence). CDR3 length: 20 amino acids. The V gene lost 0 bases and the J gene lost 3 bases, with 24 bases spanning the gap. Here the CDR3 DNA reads TGTGCCAGCAGCTTGGGGGGTGGTCGAAGGGGCCGGAGGGACACCGGGGAGCTGTTTTTT. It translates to CASSLGGGRRGRRDTGELFF.